Listed here are 29 T cell receptor beta chains from one sample, sequenced in a study of T-cell reconstitution after alpha-beta-depleted transplantation in children (dated by TCRdb to between 2015 and 2016). The library was generated by PCR. Sequencing was carried out with an Illumina HiSeq 2500. TCR libraries were prepared with molecular barcoding, using unique molecular identifiers to normalize TCRbeta repertoire quantification. Using fastp trimming at Q25 and MiXCR clonotype assembly, TCRdb reanalyzed the public sequencing data and kept in-frame beta chains. Each entry is one CDR3 protein sequence, shown with its most common DNA and genes. Here the sample has about 980,000 distinct CDR3 sequences; roughly 29% occur a single time. Roughly 28% of the sample belongs to the ten largest clones. The label giving this sample's treatment or condition can be read as: allogeneic hematopoietic cell transplantation with graft depleted of TCRalphabeta T cells and CD19 B cells.

This material consisted of PBMCs, mostly from graft donor cells, taken 360 days after TCRalphabeta/CD19-depleted stem cell transplant. These receptors all come from a boy younger than two who had a stem cell transplant for SCID, so the T cells may come from the graft donor.

This chain connects TRBV2 to TRBJ2-3, with TRBD2 identical over 11 bases. Germline loops: CDR1 SNHLY, CDR2 FYNNEI. The length of the CDR3 is 15 residues. Unmatched junction bases numbered 6, after V lost 7 bases and J lost 3 bases. The CDR3 DNA reads TGTGCCAGCATCCCCAGGACTAGCGGGACAGATACGCAGTATTTT. It specifies CASIPRTSGTDTQYF.

This clonotype was recorded a few times. CDR3 region: CASSQGPVQETQYF. For the CDR3, the DNA is TGCGCCAGCAGCCAAGGACCTGTCCAAGAGACCCAGTACTTC. The rearrangement links TRBV4-1 to TRBJ2-5, with D hard to call. CDR1 MGHRA and CDR2 YSYEKL come from the germline V gene. With 1 base removed from V and 1 base from J, the gap between germline ends came to 7 bases. This CDR3 comprises 14 residues.

The genes are TRBV20-1 and TRBJ2-2; D remains ambiguous. The CDR3 contains 14 residues. Between the trimmed V and J ends, which lost 0 bases and 2 bases, there was a span of 7 bases. From germline, CDR1 is DFQATT and CDR2 SNEGSKA (reference sequence). The CDR3 DNA reads as TGCAGTGCTAGAGATGACGGTAACACCGGGGAGCTGTTTTTT. This encodes CSARDDGNTGELFF.

The chain links TRBV2 to TRBJ2-7; D is ambiguous. Trimming removed 4 bases from V and 9 bases from J, with 10 bases in between. The CDR3 totals 11 residues. From germline, CDR1 is SNHLY and CDR2 FYNNEI. The CDR3 here is CASSGVTRQYF. DNA of the CDR3: TGTGCCAGCAGTGGGGTCACGAGGCAGTACTTC.

This clonotype was recorded a few times. The chain joins TRBV24-1 to TRBJ2-1; D is uncertain. The germline gives CDR1 KGHDR, CDR2 SFDVKD. The V and J ends lost 7 bases and 1 base respectively, with 22 bases between them. The CDR3 is 18 residues long. The CDR3 nucleotides are TGTGCCACCAGCCCCCGGCCAACAAGTACAAAATCCTACAATGAGCAGTTCTTC. Its protein product is CATSPRPTSTKSYNEQFF.

The chain joins TRBV4-3 to TRBJ1-1; D is uncertain. Trimming stripped 0 bases from V and 6 bases from J, with 14 bases between. Germline V CDR1 and CDR2: LGHNA, YSLEER. The CDR3 contains 15 residues. The CDR3 region has the DNA TGCGCCAGCAGCCAAGATGCGGGGAGTCTCGCTGAAGCTTTCTTT. Residues: CASSQDAGSLAEAFF.

The chain carries TRBV20-1 and TRBJ2-5, with D uncertain. CDR3 length: 15 residues. Trimming removed 0 bases at V and 3 bases at J, with 14 bases between. Germline V lookup: CDR1 DFQATT, CDR2 SNEGSKA (reference sequence). CDR3 DNA sequence: TGCAGTGCTAGAGATGGTCGGGCAGTAGAAGAGACCCAGTACTTC. Translating it yields CSARDGRAVEETQYF.

This clonotype has just a few counts. The V and J genes are TRBV2 and TRBJ1-1; D is ambiguous. The length of the CDR3 is 14 residues. Germline lookup yields CDR1 SNHLY and CDR2 FYNNEI. The V end was cut by 6 bases, the J end by 1 base, with 12 bases between. CDR3 sequence (DNA): TGTGCCAGCAGGGTGGGTCGGACGAACACTGAAGCTTTCTTT. It yields the protein CASRVGRTNTEAFF.

The chain links TRBV7-8 to TRBJ2-2, with 7 bases identical to TRBD2. Germline V gene lookup returns CDR1 SGHVS and CDR2 FQNEAQ. With 8 bases clipped from V and 0 bases from J, the junction kept 9 bases outside the gene matches. The CDR3 is 16 amino acids. Here the CDR3 reads CASGRLARTNTGELFF. CDR3 nucleotide sequence: TGTGCCAGCGGTCGACTAGCTCGGACGAACACCGGGGAGCTGTTTTTT.

The gene calls are TRBV2 and TRBJ1-5, with D tentatively TRBD1 (5 bases). V was trimmed by 6 bases and J by 0 bases, leaving 6 bases between them. From germline, CDR1 is SNHLY and CDR2 FYNNEI. This CDR3 has 13 amino acids. The CDR3 loop reads CASRDSSNQPQHF. The CDR3 DNA reads as TGTGCCAGCAGAGACAGTAGCAATCAGCCCCAGCATTTT. The full variable domain, completed using reference TRBV2 and TRBJ1-5, is EPEVTQTPSHQVTQMGQEVILRCVPISNHLYFYWYRQILGQKVEFLVSFYNNEISEKSEIFDDQFSVERPDGSNFTLKIRSTKLEDSAMYFCASRDSSNQPQHFGDGTRLSIL.

V is TRBV4-3 and J is TRBJ2-1; 13 bases map to TRBD2. This CDR3 comprises 18 residues. Germline CDR1 is LGHNA and CDR2 is YSLEER. Trimming cost V 3 bases and J 7 bases; bases outside gene matches: 12. The CDR3 sequence: CASSQSPALTSGRNEQFF. The CDR3 bases are TGCGCCAGCAGCCAGTCCCCCGCTTTGACTAGCGGGAGGAATGAGCAGTTCTTC.

The V and J genes are TRBV10-3 and TRBJ2-7; D is ambiguous. V gave up 6 bases and J gave up 4 bases, with 10 bases separating them. Germline V lookup: CDR1 ENHRY, CDR2 SYGVKD. CDR3 length: 12 amino acids. In DNA, the CDR3 is TGTGCCATCAGCGGTGGCCCGTACGAGCAGTACTTC. This sequence encodes CAISGGPYEQYF.

This chain connects TRBV5-1 to TRBJ2-1, with 8 bases lining up with TRBD1. V lost 5 bases and J lost 10; bases outside the gene matches: 5. This CDR3 is 12 amino acids long. The germline V gene has CDR1 SGHRS and CDR2 YFSETQ. The CDR3 region has the DNA TGCGCCAGCAGGTCAGACAGGGGCGAGCAGTTCTTC. Translated: CASRSDRGEQFF.

CDR3 in amino acids: CSGGVAVPPEAFF. DNA for the CDR3: TGCAGTGGAGGCGTTGCAGTCCCACCTGAAGCTTTCTTT. The rearrangement uses TRBV20-1 and TRBJ1-1; no definite D call. V gave up 7 bases and J gave up 6 bases, with 18 bases separating them. Germline loops: CDR1 DFQATT, CDR2 SNEGSKA (reference sequence). The CDR3 runs to 13 residues.

This clonotype was detected once. The rearrangement uses TRBV12-3 or TRBV12-4 and TRBJ2-7; 7 nucleotides line up with TRBD2. The CDR3 runs 16 residues. V was pared by 6 bases and J by 3 bases, with 14 bases of the junction left unmatched. CDR3 DNA sequence: TGTGCCAGCAGCCTGATGAAAGGGAGGGACGGCTACGAGCAGTACTTC. Encoded protein: CASSLMKGRDGYEQYF.

J is TRBJ2-2 and V is TRBV29-1; TRBD1 aligns across 7 bases. Germline-derived CDR1 and CDR2 are SQVTM and ANQGSEA. J was trimmed by 1 base and V by 4 bases; bases with no gene match: 6. This CDR3 is 15 amino acids long. CDR3 in DNA: TGCAGCGTTGCCCGGGACAGTGGGAACACCGGGGAGCTGTTTTTT. Protein: CSVARDSGNTGELFF.

This clonotype came up a few times. CDR3 in DNA: TGCAGCGGGAACGGGGGCAGCACAGATACGCAGTATTTT. Protein: CSGNGGSTDTQYF. The genes are TRBV29-1 and TRBJ2-3; possibly TRBD1 or TRBD2 for D (6 bases each). V lost 7 bases to trimming and J lost 0 bases, with 11 bases between them. This CDR3 contains 13 residues. The germline V gene has CDR1 SQVTM and CDR2 ANQGSEA.

The V gene is TRBV5-1, the J gene TRBJ2-5, with D possibly being TRBD1 or TRBD2 (5 bases each). Germline loops: CDR1 SGHRS, CDR2 YFSETQ. The CDR3 spans 15 residues. Trimming pared 1 base from V and 2 bases from J, leaving 12 bases between. In DNA form, the CDR3 reads TGCGCCAGCAGCTTGTTGGGGGTCGCACAAGAGACCCAGTACTTC. Protein sequence: CASSLLGVAQETQYF. The full variable domain, in which reference TRBV5-1 and TRBJ2-5 provide the parts outside the CDR3, is KAGVTQTPRYLIKTRGQQVTLSCSPISGHRSVSWYQQTPGQGLQFLFEYFSETQRNKGNFPGRFSGRQFSNSRSEMNVSTLELGDSALYLCASSLLGVAQETQYFGPGTRLLVL.

This clonotype has more than one count but fewer than ten. The chain links TRBV29-1 to TRBJ2-7; D not certain. V was clipped by 1 base and J by 3 bases, with 13 bases between them. The CDR3 totals 14 residues. CDR1 is SQVTM and CDR2 is ANQGSEA in the germline V gene. For the CDR3, the DNA is TGCAGCGTTGAAGGACCCGCCCTCTTCTACGAGCAGTACTTC. It yields the protein CSVEGPALFYEQYF.

The chain combines TRBV3-1 with TRBJ2-3; 10 bases are a match to TRBD2. The CDR3 consists of 15 residues. V was pared by 5 bases and J by 3 bases, with 5 bases of the junction left unmatched. Per germline, CDR1 LGHDT and CDR2 YNNKEL (reference sequence). CDR3 DNA sequence: TGTGCCAGCAGCTTCCCGGGACTAGCGACAGATACGCAGTATTTT. Its translation is CASSFPGLATDTQYF.

V is TRBV23-1 and J is TRBJ2-3; D perhaps matches TRBD2 (5 bases). TRBV23-1 is an ORF, and what it does is uncertain. The CDR3 runs 15 residues. Trimming pared 2 bases from V and 10 bases from J, leaving 19 bases between. The CDR3 spells CASSQMVSRRQAQYF. In nucleotides, the CDR3 is TGCGCCAGCAGTCAAATGGTCTCAAGGAGGCAGGCGCAGTATTTT.

This clonotype was detected only a few times. The V gene is TRBV12-3 or TRBV12-4, the J gene TRBJ2-6; possibly TRBD2 for D (6 bases). The CDR3 extends over 15 amino acids. The germline V and J ends were trimmed by 3 bases and 3 bases, with 9 bases remaining between them. The CDR3 here is CASSLRGGGANVLTF. The DNA for the CDR3 is TGTGCCAGCAGTTTGAGGGGAGGTGGGGCCAACGTCCTGACTTTC.

The chain uses TRBV20-1 and TRBJ1-5; D ambiguous. Germline V CDR1 and CDR2: DFQATT, SNEGSKA (reference sequence). The CDR3 length is 12 residues. The V gene lost 2 bases and the J gene lost 3 bases, with 5 bases spanning the gap. The CDR3 reads CSARRINQPQHF. The CDR3 DNA sequence: TGCAGTGCTAGACGGATCAATCAGCCCCAGCATTTT.

This clonotype was detected a few times. The V call is TRBV27, the J call TRBJ2-7; a possible D gene is TRBD2 (6 bases). The V end lost 5 bases, the J end lost 3 bases, and 14 bases lay between the germline ends. This CDR3 is built from 14 residues. In germline, CDR1 is MNHEY, CDR2 SMNVEV (reference sequence). CDR3 sequence (DNA): TGTGCCAGCAGTGAGGGAAGGAGGGGCTACGAGCAGTACTTC. Residues: CASSEGRRGYEQYF.

This clonotype was found a few times. DNA of the CDR3: TGTGCCACCAGCGGACAGGGGGCGCAAACCGGGGAGCTGTTTTTT. It is translated as CATSGQGAQTGELFF. V and J are TRBV24-1 and TRBJ2-2, with 11 nucleotides matching TRBD1. Per the germline V gene, CDR1 is KGHDR and CDR2 is SFDVKD. The CDR3 runs to 15 residues. The V segment lost 7 bases and the J segment 5 bases; nucleotides outside the gene matches: 5.

V is TRBV4-1 and J is TRBJ2-3, with D maybe TRBD2 (7 bases). The germline V gene encodes CDR1 MGHRA and CDR2 YSYEKL. The V gene lost 4 bases and the J gene lost 5 bases, with 16 bases spanning the gap. The CDR3 extends over 15 amino acids. The CDR3 DNA sequence: TGCGCCAGCAGCCGCGCCCAAGGGGGGGTAGATACGCAGTATTTT. Its protein is CASSRAQGGVDTQYF.

This rearrangement joins TRBV10-3 to TRBJ2-1; D may match TRBD1 or TRBD2 (5 bases each). Trimming removed 5 bases from V and 3 bases from J, with 17 bases in between. This CDR3 comprises 16 residues. The germline V gene has CDR1 ENHRY and CDR2 SYGVKD. For the CDR3, the DNA is TGTGCCATCAGTCGAGCCCTGGGGGTGGACTACAATGAGCAGTTCTTC. Protein product: CAISRALGVDYNEQFF.

The chain combines TRBV28 with TRBJ2-2; 8 bases fit TRBD1. V shed 3 bases and J 4 bases; nucleotides not matched to a gene: 16. This CDR3 has 19 residues. Germline V gene lookup returns CDR1 MDHEN and CDR2 SYDVKM. CDR3 in DNA: TGTGCCAGCAGTTTCAGGACAGGGCGCCGAGAGGGCCGCACCGGGGAGCTGTTTTTT. Protein product: CASSFRTGRREGRTGELFF.

This clonotype turned up a few times. This chain joins TRBV2 and TRBJ2-1, with 11 bases lining up with TRBD2. CDR3 length: 15 amino acids. CDR1 is SNHLY, CDR2 FYNNEI, per germline. The trim removed 6 bases at V and 2 bases at J, leaving 3 bases unmatched. CDR3 DNA: TGTGCCAGCAGGCCGACTAGCGGGGCCTACAATGAGCAGTTCTTC. It specifies CASRPTSGAYNEQFF.